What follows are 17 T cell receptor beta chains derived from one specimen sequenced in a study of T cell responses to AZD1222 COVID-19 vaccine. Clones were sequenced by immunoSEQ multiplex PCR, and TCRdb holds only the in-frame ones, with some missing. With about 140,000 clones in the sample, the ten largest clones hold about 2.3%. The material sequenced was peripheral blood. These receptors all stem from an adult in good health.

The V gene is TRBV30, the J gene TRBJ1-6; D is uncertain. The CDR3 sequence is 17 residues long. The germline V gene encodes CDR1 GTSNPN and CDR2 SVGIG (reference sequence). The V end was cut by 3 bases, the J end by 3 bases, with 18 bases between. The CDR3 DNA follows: TGTGCCTGGAGGGGGTCCCACGAAGAAATCTATAATTCACCCCTCCACTTT. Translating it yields CAWRGSHEEIYNSPLHF.

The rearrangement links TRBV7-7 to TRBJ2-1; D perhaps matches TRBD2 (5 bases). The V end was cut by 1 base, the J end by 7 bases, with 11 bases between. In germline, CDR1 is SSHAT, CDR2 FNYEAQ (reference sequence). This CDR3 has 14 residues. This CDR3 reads CASSLEGSENEQFF. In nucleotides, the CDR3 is TGTGCCAGCAGCTTAGAAGGGAGTGAGAATGAGCAGTTCTTC.

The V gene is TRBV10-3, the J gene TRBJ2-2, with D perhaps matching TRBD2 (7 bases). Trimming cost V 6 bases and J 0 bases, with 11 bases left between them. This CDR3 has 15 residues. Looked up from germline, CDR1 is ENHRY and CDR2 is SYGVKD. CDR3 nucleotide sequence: TGTGCCATCAGGGGGGCGGGGGCGAACACCGGGGAGCTGTTTTTT. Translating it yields CAIRGAGANTGELFF.

The CDR3, as DNA: TGTGCCAGCAGTTACCAGACAGGATTAAATCAGCCCCAGCATTTT. This gives the protein CASSYQTGLNQPQHF. The chain couples TRBV6-2 or TRBV6-3 to TRBJ1-5; tentatively, D is TRBD1 (6 bases). The V end was cut by 2 bases, the J end by 4 bases, with 12 bases between. Per germline, CDR1 MNHEY and CDR2 SVGEGT. The CDR3 loop spans 15 amino acids.

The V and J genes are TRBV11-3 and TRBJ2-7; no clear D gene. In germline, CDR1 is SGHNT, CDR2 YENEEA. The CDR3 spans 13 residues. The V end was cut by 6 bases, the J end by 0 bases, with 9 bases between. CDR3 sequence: CASSSPVSYEQYF. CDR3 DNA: TGTGCCAGCAGTTCACCCGTCTCCTACGAGCAGTACTTC.

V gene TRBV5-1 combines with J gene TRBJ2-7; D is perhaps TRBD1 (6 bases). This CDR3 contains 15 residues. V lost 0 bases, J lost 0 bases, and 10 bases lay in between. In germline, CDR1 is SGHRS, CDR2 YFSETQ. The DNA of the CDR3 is TGCGCCAGCAGCTTGGAGGACAGTAGCTCCTACGAGCAGTACTTC. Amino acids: CASSLEDSSSYEQYF. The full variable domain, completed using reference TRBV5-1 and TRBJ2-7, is KAGVTQTPRYLIKTRGQQVTLSCSPISGHRSVSWYQQTPGQGLQFLFEYFSETQRNKGNFPGRFSGRQFSNSRSEMNVSTLELGDSALYLCASSLEDSSSYEQYFGPGTRLTVT.

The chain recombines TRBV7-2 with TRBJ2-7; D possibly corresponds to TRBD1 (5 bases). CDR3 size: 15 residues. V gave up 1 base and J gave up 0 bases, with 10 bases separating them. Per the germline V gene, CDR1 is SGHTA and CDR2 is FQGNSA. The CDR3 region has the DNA TGTGCCAGCAGCTTAGGGACACTTATCTCCTACGAGCAGTACTTC. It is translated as CASSLGTLISYEQYF.

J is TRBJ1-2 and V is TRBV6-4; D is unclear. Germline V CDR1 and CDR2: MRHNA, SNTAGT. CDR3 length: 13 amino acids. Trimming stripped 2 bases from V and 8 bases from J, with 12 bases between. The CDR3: CASSDTTSGGYTF. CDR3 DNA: TGTGCCAGCAGTGACACGACCTCGGGGGGCTACACCTTC.

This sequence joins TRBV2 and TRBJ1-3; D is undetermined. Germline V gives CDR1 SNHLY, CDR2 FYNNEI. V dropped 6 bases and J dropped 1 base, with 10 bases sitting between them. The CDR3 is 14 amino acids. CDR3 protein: CASRGPESGNTIYF. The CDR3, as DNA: TGTGCCAGCAGAGGACCGGAGTCTGGAAACACCATATATTTT.

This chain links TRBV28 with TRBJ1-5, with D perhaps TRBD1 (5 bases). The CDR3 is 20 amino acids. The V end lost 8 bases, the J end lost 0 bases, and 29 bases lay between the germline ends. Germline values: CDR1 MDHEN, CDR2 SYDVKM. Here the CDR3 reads CASGPTGATTNYYSNQPQHF. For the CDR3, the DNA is TGTGCCAGCGGACCCACAGGCGCTACCACGAACTACTATAGCAATCAGCCCCAGCATTTT.

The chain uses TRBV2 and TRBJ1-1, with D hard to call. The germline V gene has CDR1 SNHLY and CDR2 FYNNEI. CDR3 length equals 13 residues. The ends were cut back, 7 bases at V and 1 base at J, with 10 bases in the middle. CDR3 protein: CASTREGNTEAFF. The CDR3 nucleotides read TGTGCCAGCACGAGGGAGGGGAACACTGAAGCTTTCTTT.

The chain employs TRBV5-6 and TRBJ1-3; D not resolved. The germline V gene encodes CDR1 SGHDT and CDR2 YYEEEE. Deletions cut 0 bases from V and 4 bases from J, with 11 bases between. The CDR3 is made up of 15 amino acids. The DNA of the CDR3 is TGTGCCAGCAGCTTGGCTACGGTGAGGGGAAACACCATATATTTT. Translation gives CASSLATVRGNTIYF.

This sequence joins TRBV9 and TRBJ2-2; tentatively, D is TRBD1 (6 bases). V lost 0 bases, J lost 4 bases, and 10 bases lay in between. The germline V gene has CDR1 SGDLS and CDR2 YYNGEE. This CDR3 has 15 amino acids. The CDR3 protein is CASSVGPGATGELFF. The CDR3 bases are TGTGCCAGCAGCGTAGGCCCAGGGGCCACCGGGGAGCTGTTTTTT.

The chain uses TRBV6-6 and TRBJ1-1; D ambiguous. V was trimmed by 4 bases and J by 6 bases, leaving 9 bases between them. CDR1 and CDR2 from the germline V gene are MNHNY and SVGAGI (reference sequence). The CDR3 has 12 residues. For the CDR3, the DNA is TGTGCCAGCAGTTTTCTCGGGGCTGAAGCTTTCTTT. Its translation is CASSFLGAEAFF.

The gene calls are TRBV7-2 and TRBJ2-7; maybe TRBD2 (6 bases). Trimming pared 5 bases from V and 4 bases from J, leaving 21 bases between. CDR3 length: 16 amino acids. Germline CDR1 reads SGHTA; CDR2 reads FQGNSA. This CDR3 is CASSQTTGLPAYEQYF. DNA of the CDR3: TGTGCCAGCAGCCAAACCACGGGACTCCCAGCTTACGAGCAGTACTTC.

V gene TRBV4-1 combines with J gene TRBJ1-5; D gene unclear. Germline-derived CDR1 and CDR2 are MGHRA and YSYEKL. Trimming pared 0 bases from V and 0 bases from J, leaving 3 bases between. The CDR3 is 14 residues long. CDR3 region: CASSQENSNQPQHF. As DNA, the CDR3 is TGCGCCAGCAGCCAAGAGAATAGCAATCAGCCCCAGCATTTT.

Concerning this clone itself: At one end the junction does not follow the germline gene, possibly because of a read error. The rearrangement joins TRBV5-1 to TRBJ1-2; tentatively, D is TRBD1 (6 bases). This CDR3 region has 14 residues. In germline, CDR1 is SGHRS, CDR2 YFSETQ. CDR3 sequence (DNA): TGCGCCAGCAGCCCGGAACAGGGTCCACATGGCAACACCTTC. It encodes CASSPEQGPHGNTF.